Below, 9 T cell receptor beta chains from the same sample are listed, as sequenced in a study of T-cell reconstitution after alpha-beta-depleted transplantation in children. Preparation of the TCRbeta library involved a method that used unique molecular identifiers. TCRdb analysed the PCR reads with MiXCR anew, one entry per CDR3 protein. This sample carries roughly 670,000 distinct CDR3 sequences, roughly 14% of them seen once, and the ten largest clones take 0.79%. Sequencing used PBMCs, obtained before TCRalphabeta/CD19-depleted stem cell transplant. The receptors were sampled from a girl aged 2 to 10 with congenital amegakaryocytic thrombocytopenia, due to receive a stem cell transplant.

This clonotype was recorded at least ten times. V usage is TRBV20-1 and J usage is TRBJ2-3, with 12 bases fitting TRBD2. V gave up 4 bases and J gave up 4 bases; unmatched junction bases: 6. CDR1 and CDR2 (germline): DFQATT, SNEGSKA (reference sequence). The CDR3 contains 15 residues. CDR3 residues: CSAIVLAGGADTQYF. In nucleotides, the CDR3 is TGCAGTGCTATCGTCCTAGCGGGAGGGGCAGATACGCAGTATTTT.

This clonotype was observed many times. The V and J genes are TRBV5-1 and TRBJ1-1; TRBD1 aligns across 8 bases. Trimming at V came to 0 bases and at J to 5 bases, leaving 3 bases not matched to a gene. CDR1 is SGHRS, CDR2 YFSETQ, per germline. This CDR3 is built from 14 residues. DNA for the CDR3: TGCGCCAGCAGCTTGGGGACAGGGTTTACTGAAGCTTTCTTT. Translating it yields CASSLGTGFTEAFF.

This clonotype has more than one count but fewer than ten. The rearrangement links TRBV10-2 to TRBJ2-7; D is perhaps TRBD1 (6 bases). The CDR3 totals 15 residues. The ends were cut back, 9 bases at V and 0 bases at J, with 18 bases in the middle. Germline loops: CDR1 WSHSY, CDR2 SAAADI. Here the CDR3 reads CARGSRGQSSYEQYF. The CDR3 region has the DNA TGCGCCAGAGGTTCCAGGGGCCAAAGCTCCTACGAGCAGTACTTC.

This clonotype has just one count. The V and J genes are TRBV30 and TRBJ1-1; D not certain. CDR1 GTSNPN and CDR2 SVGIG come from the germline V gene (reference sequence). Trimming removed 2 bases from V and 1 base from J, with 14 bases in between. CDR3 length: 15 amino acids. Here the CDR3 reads CAWSPAPGGNTEAFF. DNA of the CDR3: TGTGCCTGGAGTCCCGCACCAGGAGGGAACACTGAAGCTTTCTTT.

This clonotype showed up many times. As DNA, the CDR3 is TGCGCCAGCAGCCCAGTGCTAGAAGGGGGTCAGCAGTACTTC. Its translation: CASSPVLEGGQQYF. The V gene is TRBV5-1, the J gene TRBJ2-7; a possible D gene is TRBD1 (6 bases). V was shortened by 4 bases and J by 8 bases, with 19 bases between the two germline ends. This CDR3 spans 14 amino acids. Germline CDR1 and CDR2: SGHRS and YFSETQ. The variable domain in full, with the rest retrieved from reference TRBV5-1 and TRBJ2-7, is KAGVTQTPRYLIKTRGQQVTLSCSPISGHRSVSWYQQTPGQGLQFLFEYFSETQRNKGNFPGRFSGRQFSNSRSEMNVSTLELGDSALYLCASSPVLEGGQQYFGPGTRLTVT.

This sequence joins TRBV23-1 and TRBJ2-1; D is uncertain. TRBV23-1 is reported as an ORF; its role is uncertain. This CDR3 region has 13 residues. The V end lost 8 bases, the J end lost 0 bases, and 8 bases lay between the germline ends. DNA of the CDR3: TGCGCCAGCGACCATAGCTCCTACAATGAGCAGTTCTTC. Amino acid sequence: CASDHSSYNEQFF.

CDR3 DNA sequence: TGTGCCAGCAGTTCCCTCCGGACAGGGAACACCGGGGAGCTGTTTTTT. It codes for CASSSLRTGNTGELFF. This sequence joins TRBV28 and TRBJ2-2, with 7 bases aligning to TRBD1. Germline V CDR1 and CDR2: MDHEN, SYDVKM. J lost 1 base, V lost 4 bases, and 6 bases had no gene match. The CDR3 loop spans 16 amino acids.

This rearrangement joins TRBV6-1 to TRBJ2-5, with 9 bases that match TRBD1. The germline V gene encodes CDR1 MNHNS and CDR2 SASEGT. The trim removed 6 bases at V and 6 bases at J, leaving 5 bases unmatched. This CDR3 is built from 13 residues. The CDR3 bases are TGTGCCAGCAGAACAGGGGGCTCGCAGACCCAGTACTTC. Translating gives CASRTGGSQTQYF.

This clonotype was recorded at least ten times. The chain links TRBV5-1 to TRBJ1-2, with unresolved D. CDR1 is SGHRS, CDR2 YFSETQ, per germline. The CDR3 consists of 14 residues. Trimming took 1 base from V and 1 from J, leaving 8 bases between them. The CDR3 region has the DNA TGCGCCAGCAGCTTGATTCACCATAACTATGGCTACACCTTC. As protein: CASSLIHHNYGYTF.